The source of this TCR beta chain is a study of blood T cell repertoires in COVID-19 (TCRdb year 2020). With regard to the full study: Samples covering the acute and convalescent phases of COVID-19 were provided by collaborators in the United States, Italy and Spain. The prospective study material was composed of cDNA or gDNA derived from T cells, B-cell-depleted T cells, or PBMCs. The samples were drawn from two sources: the first 160 participants of the ongoing ImmuneRACE study, and 1,200 or so subjects contributed by 6 global collaborators. The repertoires were released in a freely available public database intended as a resource for research on the immune response to SARS-CoV-2. Where HLA class I and class II types were available, the types were taken from metadata supplied by the sample provider, not from assay-based typing. A de-identified subject ID, COVID-19 status, age in years and sex were almost always included in the sample metadata. Subjects who had been exposed to COVID-19, were actively infected with it, or had recovered from it provided the deeply sampled blood TCRbeta repertoires that made up the dataset.

TCRbeta CDR3 regions were amplified from genomic DNA using the immunoSEQ Assay, a bias-controlled multiplex PCR. The study's own analysis went as follows. The number of nucleated cells in each sample was estimated by amplification of reference gene primers within the assay. Sequence reads were collapsed and filtered to measure the absolute abundance of every unique TCRbeta CDR3 rearrangement. For each sample, productive Simpson clonality was calculated by taking the square root of Simpson's diversity index across productive rearrangements. TCRdb carries this immuneACCESS record with in-frame sequences only. Its versions omit some clonotypes, under half of them owing to an unresolved V gene in the studies checked, with the rest unexplained. The D gene and trimming were derived from the DNA, and the V and J assignments and clone size from that table. This sample comprises 84,000 or so clones, under 85% of them detected only once. The ten largest clones add up to around 11% of the sample.

The collaborating institutions used their own protocols to collect whole blood in K2EDTA tubes. For TCRbeta analysis, collaborators shipped samples as frozen whole blood, isolated PBMCs, or DNA extracted from either of those sample types. Worth noting for this clone: The clone's antigen remains unknown. Base qualities are not at hand, and no much larger clone is one base apart.

The research as a whole found: The quantity of clinical and demographic metadata differed by source and by participant and was supplied without curation.

CDR3 length: 16 amino acids, cysteine to phenylalanine. Only the CDR3 DNA is retained, 48 bases long and in frame from the first base. The germline V gene (reference sequence) gives CDR1 as SGHNT and CDR2 as YYREEE. V loses 0 bases at its end and J loses 2 bases; junction bases beyond the gene matches: 3. The source material was peripheral blood. The sequence came from a man between 65 and 80 years old with acute or convalescent COVID-19. The chain is encoded by TRBV5-4 joined to TRBJ2-5, with 11 bases matching TRBD2. The CDR3 has the sequence CASSLVGTSGQETQYF. DNA sequence: TGTGCCAGCAGCTTGGTAGGGACTAGCGGACAAGAGACCCAGTACTTC.